The 28 T cell receptor beta chains presented below share a single source sample, sequenced in a study of brain T cells in children with intractable seizures. Some clones are missing from TCRdb's copy, which holds only in-frame ones; the method was immunoSEQ multiplex PCR. Among 95,000 to 120,000 clones, 90% to 95% were seen once, and the ten largest hold about 4%. Material: peripheral blood, obtained at surgery. All receptors derive from a boy under two years old with hemimegalencephaly and intractable seizures.

The V gene is TRBV7-9, the J gene TRBJ2-3; TRBD2 is a possible D gene (6 bases). The CDR3 is 15 residues long. V was pared by 0 bases and J by 4 bases, with 11 bases between. Germline V gives CDR1 SEHNR, CDR2 FQNEAQ (reference sequence). The chain's CDR3 is CASSLAWGRSDTQYF. As DNA, the CDR3 is TGTGCCAGCAGCTTAGCATGGGGGAGGTCAGATACGCAGTATTTT. Variable domain in full (rest from reference TRBV7-9 and TRBJ2-3): DTGVSQNPRHKITKRGQNVTFRCDPISEHNRLYWYRQTLGQGPEFLTYFQNEAQLEKSRLLSDRFSAERPKGSFSTLEIQRTEQGDSAMYLCASSLAWGRSDTQYFGPGTRLTVL.

This sequence joins TRBV28 and TRBJ1-1, with 7 bases aligning to TRBD1. This CDR3 is built from 14 residues. Germline CDR1 and CDR2: MDHEN and SYDVKM. The V segment lost 6 bases and the J segment 5 bases; nucleotides outside the gene matches: 9. The DNA of the CDR3 is TGTGCCAGCAGCCCCGATCCAGGGGGGACTGAAGCTTTCTTT. Translated, it gives CASSPDPGGTEAFF.

The J gene is TRBJ2-5, the V gene TRBV7-2, with 7 bases aligning to TRBD2. Trimming removed 1 base from V and 5 bases from J; junction bases left unmatched: 4. The CDR3 runs to 14 residues. CDR1 and CDR2 (germline): SGHTA, FQGNSA. This CDR3 reads CASSLVAGAETQYF. As DNA, the CDR3 is TGTGCCAGCAGCTTAGTCGCGGGAGCCGAGACCCAGTACTTC.

J is TRBJ2-7 and V is TRBV7-2, with D hard to call. With 5 bases removed from V and 5 bases from J, the gap between germline ends came to 16 bases. The CDR3 length is 14 residues. Germline assignment: CDR1 SGHTA and CDR2 FQGNSA. The CDR3 DNA reads as TGTGCCAGCAGCCCAATGACGGCCCTTAACGAGCAGTACTTC. Encoded protein: CASSPMTALNEQYF.

The rearrangement uses TRBV19 and TRBJ1-2, with 8 bases identical to TRBD1. The CDR3 runs to 15 residues. CDR1 is LNHDA and CDR2 is SQIVND in the germline V gene (reference sequence). With V trimmed by 5 bases and J by 4 bases, 9 bases remained unmatched. DNA for the CDR3: TGTGCCAGTAGTTCATACCTAGGACAGGGCTATGGCTACACCTTC. Protein sequence: CASSSYLGQGYGYTF.

The chain combines TRBV3-1 (or the pseudogene TRBV3-2) with TRBJ2-1, with 13 bases that match TRBD2. This CDR3 contains 17 residues. In germline, CDR1 is LGHDT, CDR2 YNNKEL (reference sequence). Trimming cost V 1 base and J 9 bases; bases outside gene matches: 9. The CDR3 sequence is CASSQVSLGLAGPEQFF. CDR3 nucleotide sequence: TGTGCCAGCAGCCAAGTATCGTTGGGACTAGCGGGACCTGAGCAGTTCTTC.

The V call is TRBV27, the J call TRBJ1-1, with D unresolved. From germline, CDR1 is MNHEY and CDR2 SMNVEV (reference sequence). Trimming cost V 3 bases and J 4 bases, with 3 bases left between them. The CDR3 has 11 amino acids. The CDR3 bases are TGTGCCAGCAGTTTTGGCACTGAAGCTTTCTTT. It codes for CASSFGTEAFF.

This clone was counted once. The V gene is TRBV27, the J gene TRBJ2-7; 16 bases agree with TRBD2. The germline gives CDR1 MNHEY, CDR2 SMNVEV (reference sequence). This CDR3 spans 17 amino acids. Germline trimming cut 5 bases from V and 3 bases from J; bases unmatched to any gene: 7. The CDR3 is CASSHQGLAGGRYEQYF. The CDR3 DNA follows: TGTGCCAGCAGTCATCAGGGACTAGCGGGAGGGCGCTACGAGCAGTACTTC.

The chain links TRBV11-2 to TRBJ1-2; D not resolved. V was pared by 0 bases and J by 7 bases, with 12 bases between. The length of the CDR3 is 14 residues. Germline values: CDR1 SGHAT, CDR2 FQNNGV. CDR3 sequence: CASSLDRTLGGYTF. The DNA of the CDR3 is TGTGCCAGCAGCTTAGATCGGACTTTGGGTGGCTACACCTTC.

In regard to this clone: The sample has other DNA sequences that encode this CDR3 too. V is TRBV28 and J is TRBJ1-2; D is possibly TRBD1 (6 bases). The V and J ends lost 2 bases and 2 bases respectively, with 6 bases between them. CDR3 length: 13 residues. CDR1 is MDHEN, CDR2 SYDVKM, per germline. CDR3 in DNA: TGTGCCAGCAGTTTAACAGGGAACTATGGCTACACCTTC. Its protein is CASSLTGNYGYTF.

This clone was detected once. V is TRBV21-1 and J is TRBJ2-7; the DNA was not compared with TRBD2, the D call given in the table. TRBV21-1 is tagged as a pseudogene. This CDR3 contains 12 residues. DNA for the CDR3: TGTGCCAGCAGCAAATTGGAGGGCGAGCAGTACTTC. Translating gives CASSKLEGEQYF.

This clone was detected only a few times. The chain couples TRBV7-2 to TRBJ1-5, with D unclear. This CDR3 comprises 13 residues. Germline CDR1 reads SGHTA; CDR2 reads FQGNSA. Trimming took off 5 bases at V and 7 bases at J, with 12 bases between the two ends. CDR3 coding DNA: TGTGCCAGCAGCCAAGATGGTGGGCAGCCCCAGCATTTT. As protein: CASSQDGGQPQHF.

This chain joins TRBV7-3 and TRBJ2-2; D unresolved. Germline CDR1 reads SGHTA; CDR2 reads FQGTGA. This CDR3 region has 15 residues. The V and J ends lost 2 bases and 0 bases respectively, with 7 bases between them. The CDR3 here is CASSLGGTNTGELFF. CDR3 in DNA: TGTGCCAGCAGCTTAGGTGGGACGAACACCGGGGAGCTGTTTTTT. Drawing the rest from reference TRBV7-3 and TRBJ2-2, the complete variable domain is GAGVSQTPSNKVTEKGKYVELRCDPISGHTALYWYRQSLGQGPEFLIYFQGTGAADDSGLPNDRFFAVRPEGSVSTLKIQRTERGDSAVYLCASSLGGTNTGELFFGEGSRLTVL.

V and J are TRBV11-2 and TRBJ2-2, with 14 positions matching TRBD2. The CDR3 is made up of 20 amino acids. The V gene's germline CDR1 is SGHAT and CDR2 FQNNGV. Trimming took 0 bases from V and 0 from J; bases not matched to a gene: 6. CDR3 DNA sequence: TGTGCCAGCAGCTTAGAGGGACTAGCGGGAGTTCTGTCGAACACCGGGGAGCTGTTTTTT. This sequence encodes CASSLEGLAGVLSNTGELFF.

V is TRBV5-6 and J is TRBJ2-1; the match to TRBD2 covers 7 bases. The germline gives CDR1 SGHDT, CDR2 YYEEEE. Unmatched junction bases numbered 9, after V lost 2 bases and J lost 7 bases. There are 15 residues in the CDR3. In nucleotides, the CDR3 is TGTGCCAGCAGCTTTACGGGAGGACCTTATAATGAGCAGTTCTTC. This encodes CASSFTGGPYNEQFF. Together with reference TRBV5-6 and TRBJ2-1, the CDR3 gives the full variable domain: DAGVTQSPTHLIKTRGQQVTLRCSPKSGHDTVSWYQQALGQGPQFIFQYYEEEERQRGNFPDRFSGHQFPNYSSELNVNALLLGDSALYLCASSFTGGPYNEQFFGPGTRLTVL.

The V gene is TRBV10-3, the J gene TRBJ1-2; TRBD1 aligns across 7 bases. Per germline, CDR1 ENHRY and CDR2 SYGVKD. The CDR3 runs to 18 residues. V gave up 3 bases and J gave up 1 base; unmatched junction bases: 14. CDR3 amino acids: CAISDLRQGRRNNYGYTF. In DNA, the CDR3 is TGTGCCATCAGTGACTTGCGACAGGGACGTAGAAATAACTATGGCTACACCTTC.

This sequence joins TRBV2 and TRBJ1-3; the D is unclear. Trimming left V 6 bases short and J 0 bases short, with 9 bases between. The CDR3 has 14 amino acids. Germline CDR1 SNHLY, CDR2 FYNNEI. CDR3 sequence (DNA): TGTGCCAGCAGGGACGCCTCCTCTGGAAACACCATATATTTT. It encodes CASRDASSGNTIYF.

Here the CDR3 DNA reads TGTGCCAGCAGTTACTCAGGGGCCGGAGTCCCCGAGCAGTACTTC. This gives the protein CASSYSGAGVPEQYF. The chain recombines TRBV6-5 with TRBJ2-7, with D possibly being TRBD1 (5 bases). This CDR3 is 15 amino acids long. Germline lookup yields CDR1 MNHEY and CDR2 SVGAGI. The V gene lost 0 bases and the J gene lost 6 bases, with 15 bases spanning the gap.

This chain uses TRBV5-1 with TRBJ2-1; possibly TRBD1 or TRBD2 for D (6 bases each). The germline CDR1 and CDR2 sequences are SGHRS and YFSETQ. Trimming removed 5 bases from V and 2 bases from J, with 14 bases in between. CDR3 size: 15 residues. In DNA, the CDR3 is TGCGCCAGCAGATCAATGGGGGGCGCCTACAATGAGCAGTTCTTC. Protein: CASRSMGGAYNEQFF. The whole variable domain, filled in from reference TRBV5-1 and TRBJ2-1, reads KAGVTQTPRYLIKTRGQQVTLSCSPISGHRSVSWYQQTPGQGLQFLFEYFSETQRNKGNFPGRFSGRQFSNSRSEMNVSTLELGDSALYLCASRSMGGAYNEQFFGPGTRLTVL.

This clone has a single count. This chain connects TRBV2 to TRBJ1-2; D remains unclear. With 2 bases removed from V and 1 base from J, the gap between germline ends came to 14 bases. The germline V gene encodes CDR1 SNHLY and CDR2 FYNNEI. This CDR3 is 16 amino acids long. CDR3 nucleotides: TGTGCCAGCAGTGAATTCGTATCTCGGGGTAACTATGGCTACACCTTC. This sequence encodes CASSEFVSRGNYGYTF.

The gene calls are TRBV3-1 (or the pseudogene TRBV3-2) and TRBJ2-3; D remains ambiguous. The germline V gene has CDR1 LGHDT and CDR2 YNNKEL (reference sequence). The CDR3 is 15 amino acids. Deletions cut 4 bases from V and 0 bases from J, with 11 bases between. The CDR3 coding sequence is TGTGCCAGCAGCCTTTCCAGATCTAGCACAGATACGCAGTATTTT. It yields the protein CASSLSRSSTDTQYF.

CDR3 sequence: CASSEEGRGTEAFF. The CDR3 DNA follows: TGTGCCAGCAGTGAAGAGGGGCGCGGCACTGAAGCTTTCTTT. The rearrangement links TRBV6-4 to TRBJ1-1, with TRBD1 as a possible D gene (5 bases). V gave up 3 bases and J gave up 4 bases, with 12 bases separating them. Germline loops: CDR1 MRHNA, CDR2 SNTAGT. The CDR3 sequence is 14 residues long.

This rearrangement joins TRBV10-3 to TRBJ2-1; a possible D gene is TRBD2 (6 bases). The germline V gene encodes CDR1 ENHRY and CDR2 SYGVKD. The CDR3 runs 13 residues. The germline V and J ends were trimmed by 8 bases and 4 bases, with 12 bases remaining between them. CDR3 bases: TGTGCCATCCGCGGGACGGGGTACAATGAGCAGTTCTTC. Its translation is CAIRGTGYNEQFF.

The chain combines TRBV28 with TRBJ2-3; 9 nucleotides match TRBD1. CDR1 and CDR2 (germline): MDHEN, SYDVKM. V shed 3 bases and J 5 bases; nucleotides not matched to a gene: 9. The CDR3 runs to 16 residues. As DNA, the CDR3 is TGTGCCAGCAGTTTGATAGGACAGGGGTACAAAGATACGCAGTATTTT. It codes for CASSLIGQGYKDTQYF.

The CDR3 bases are TGTGCCAGCAGCTTAGTGCCGGGGTCCTACAATGAGCAGTTCTTC. Its translation is CASSLVPGSYNEQFF. V gene TRBV7-2 combines with J gene TRBJ2-1; possibly TRBD2 for D (5 bases). V was trimmed by 1 base and J by 1 base, leaving 8 bases between them. Germline V CDR1 and CDR2: SGHTA, FQGNSA. The CDR3 length is 15 residues.

The chain is built from TRBV6-5 and TRBJ2-5; the D gene is possibly TRBD2 (6 bases). Trimming took off 9 bases at V and 4 bases at J, with 15 bases between the two ends. Germline assignment: CDR1 MNHEY and CDR2 SVGAGI. The CDR3 contains 13 residues. The CDR3 protein is CASAGTNRETQYF. DNA for the CDR3: TGTGCCAGTGCGGGGACCAACCGAGAGACCCAGTACTTC.

This chain uses TRBV24-1 with TRBJ2-2; possibly TRBD1 or TRBD2 for D (5 bases each). This CDR3 region has 14 residues. The V end was cut by 9 bases, the J end by 0 bases, with 10 bases between. Germline assignment: CDR1 KGHDR and CDR2 SFDVKD. The CDR3 region has the DNA TGTGCCACCGCCCTGGGGGCGAACACCGGGGAGCTGTTTTTT. Protein sequence: CATALGANTGELFF.

The chain links TRBV4-2 to TRBJ2-7, with a possible D match to TRBD2 (6 bases). CDR1 is LGHNA and CDR2 is YNFKEQ in the germline V gene. V was clipped by 4 bases and J by 6 bases, with 31 bases between them. The CDR3 length is 19 residues. CDR3 region: CASSLYDPDYLGSPTEQYF. The CDR3, as DNA: TGTGCCAGCAGCCTATACGATCCGGACTACCTTGGAAGTCCTACCGAGCAGTACTTC.